These 2 T cell receptor beta chains came from one sample sequenced in a study of T-cell reconstitution after alpha-beta-depleted transplantation in children. Researchers prepared the TCRbeta library using unique molecular identifiers, the study reports. Via MiXCR, TCRdb re-called the PCR reads, giving one row per CDR3 protein. The data hold roughly 200,000 distinct CDR3 sequences, with roughly 7.5% observed a single time. The sample here was PBMCs from the stem cell graft donor, taken from the stem cell graft. These TCRs come from a human donor who donated a stem cell graft to a child with Wiskott-Aldrich syndrome.

This clonotype came up many times. In DNA, the CDR3 is TGCAGCGTTGATGACTGGGGCGCGAACTATGGCTACACCTTC. It codes for CSVDDWGANYGYTF. The chain has TRBV29-1 and TRBJ1-2, with D possibly being TRBD1 (5 bases). V lost 3 bases, J lost 2 bases, and 13 bases lay in between. The germline gives CDR1 SQVTM, CDR2 ANQGSEA. The CDR3 covers 14 residues.

The sample holds many counts of this clonotype. The rearrangement links TRBV20-1 to TRBJ1-6; D ambiguous. With 1 base removed from V and 0 bases from J, the gap between germline ends came to 7 bases. The CDR3 is 15 residues long. Germline V gene lookup returns CDR1 DFQATT and CDR2 SNEGSKA (reference sequence). The CDR3 nucleotides are TGCAGTGCTAGAGTCGGGAGCTCCTATAATTCACCCCTCCACTTT. This gives the protein CSARVGSSYNSPLHF.